This entry lists 31 T cell receptor beta chains sequenced from one sample in a study of cytomegalovirus exposure and HLA in healthy donors. The primer mix had 60 Vbeta and 13 Jbeta primers. Profiling relied on immunoSEQ multiplex PCR, and the TCRdb table lists in-frame clones only, not all of them. The data hold about 98,000 clones, with roughly 70% observed a single time. Specimen: PBMCs. Receptors were obtained from a male donor in good health and CMV-seronegative.

A few counts support this clone. The CDR3 reads CASSAWEQPQHF. The DNA of the CDR3 is TGTGCCAGCAGCGCCTGGGAGCAGCCCCAGCATTTT. The genes are TRBV6-1 and TRBJ1-5, with D uncertain. Germline CDR1 and CDR2: MNHNS and SASEGT. Trimming cost V 6 bases and J 7 bases, with 10 bases left between them. This CDR3 is built from 12 residues.

The chain is built from TRBV29-1 and TRBJ2-2; D perhaps matches TRBD1 (6 bases). The germline gives CDR1 SQVTM, CDR2 ANQGSEA. The ends were cut back, 7 bases at V and 6 bases at J, with 18 bases in the middle. CDR3 length: 14 amino acids. The CDR3 bases are TGCAGCGCCAAAGGTAGTGGACAGTCCGGGGAGCTGTTTTTT. Translated: CSAKGSGQSGELFF.

The V call is TRBV19, the J call TRBJ2-7; 10 bases are shared with TRBD2. The CDR3 consists of 16 residues. CDR1 is LNHDA, CDR2 SQIVND, per germline (reference sequence). J lost 4 bases, V lost 3 bases, and 9 bases had no gene match. CDR3 sequence reads: CASSISSGRAEYEQYF. In DNA form, the CDR3 reads TGTGCCAGTAGTATCTCAAGCGGGAGGGCCGAGTACGAGCAGTACTTC.

V usage is TRBV9 and J usage is TRBJ2-5; 10 bases map to TRBD2. V shed 3 bases and J 5 bases; nucleotides not matched to a gene: 7. Germline V lookup: CDR1 SGDLS, CDR2 YYNGEE. This CDR3 is 15 amino acids long. The chain's CDR3 is CASSDQPGLAETQYF. CDR3 DNA sequence: TGTGCCAGCAGCGACCAACCGGGACTAGCGGAGACCCAGTACTTC.

The V gene is TRBV11-1, the J gene TRBJ1-2; unclear D gene. CDR3 size: 15 residues. Germline CDR1 SGHAT, CDR2 FQDESV (reference sequence). Trimming shortened V by 3 bases and J by 3 bases, and 14 bases separated the two germline ends. CDR3 amino acids: CASSFYEGADYGYTF. CDR3 DNA: TGTGCCAGCAGCTTCTATGAGGGCGCGGACTATGGCTACACCTTC.

The V gene is TRBV4-2, the J gene TRBJ1-2; unclear D gene. Per the germline V gene, CDR1 is LGHNA and CDR2 is YNFKEQ. The CDR3 contains 14 residues. Trimming left V 0 bases short and J 4 bases short, with 9 bases between. The CDR3 DNA sequence: TGTGCCAGCAGCCAAGATGAGACAACCTATGGCTACACCTTC. Translated, it gives CASSQDETTYGYTF.

This sequence joins TRBV5-4 and TRBJ2-2, with 7 positions matching TRBD1. Unmatched junction bases numbered 6, after V lost 4 bases and J lost 6 bases. This CDR3 is 14 amino acids long. CDR1 SGHNT and CDR2 YYREEE come from the germline V gene (reference sequence). The CDR3 DNA reads TGTGCCAGCAGCGAGGGACAGTCGTCCGGGGAGCTGTTTTTT. Encoded protein: CASSEGQSSGELFF.

This sequence joins TRBV18 and TRBJ2-1; the match to TRBD2 covers 8 bases. Germline V gives CDR1 KGHSH, CDR2 LQKENI. The CDR3 has 13 amino acids. V lost 3 bases, J lost 6 bases, and 1 base stayed unmatched. CDR3 sequence (DNA): TGTGCCAGCTCACCGGGACTAGTCAATGAGCAGTTCTTC. It specifies CASSPGLVNEQFF.

This sequence joins TRBV6-6 and TRBJ2-3; D gene unclear. Trimming cost V 8 bases and J 2 bases, with 5 bases left between them. Germline CDR1 reads MNHNY; CDR2 reads SVGAGI (reference sequence). This CDR3 is built from 11 residues. CDR3 sequence: CASLATDTQYF. The CDR3 nucleotides read TGTGCCAGCCTGGCCACAGATACGCAGTATTTT.

The chain carries TRBV6-5 and TRBJ2-7; TRBD1 agrees at 10 bases. V was clipped by 1 base and J by 2 bases; unmatched bases: 5. From germline, CDR1 is MNHEY and CDR2 SVGAGI. The CDR3 covers 16 residues. CDR3 region: CASSYWGDRGTYEQYF. The CDR3 coding sequence is TGTGCCAGCAGTTACTGGGGGGACAGGGGAACCTACGAGCAGTACTTC.

The chain joins TRBV5-1 to TRBJ1-5; possible D gene TRBD1, 5 bases. This CDR3 has 14 amino acids. CDR1 SGHRS and CDR2 YFSETQ come from the germline V gene. The ends were cut back, 0 bases at V and 7 bases at J, with 11 bases in the middle. The CDR3 DNA reads TGCGCCAGCAGCTTGGGTCAGGGAAGGCAGCCCCAGCATTTT. Translation: CASSLGQGRQPQHF.

This rearrangement joins TRBV7-6 to TRBJ1-2; no definite D call. This CDR3 region has 13 residues. V was clipped by 5 bases and J by 4 bases, with 11 bases between them. CDR1 is SGHVS, CDR2 FNYEAQ, per germline. CDR3 nucleotide sequence: TGTGCCAGCAGCCCCCGCTCGGGCTATGGCTACACCTTC. It yields the protein CASSPRSGYGYTF.

The chain employs TRBV27 and TRBJ1-2, with D perhaps matching TRBD1 (5 bases). The V and J ends lost 6 bases and 8 bases respectively, with 16 bases between them. The germline gives CDR1 MNHEY, CDR2 SMNVEV (reference sequence). CDR3 length equals 13 residues. CDR3 region: CASSPGVGTGYTF. CDR3 sequence (DNA): TGTGCCAGCAGCCCGGGAGTAGGGACCGGCTACACCTTC.

The J gene is TRBJ2-7, the V gene TRBV5-6; 11 bases line up with TRBD2. Germline assignment: CDR1 SGHDT and CDR2 YYEEEE. J was trimmed by 1 base and V by 4 bases; bases with no gene match: 13. This CDR3 spans 18 amino acids. The DNA for the CDR3 is TGTGCCAGCAGCGACACGACTAGCGGGATCAATCCGTCCTACGAGCAGTACTTC. Translating it yields CASSDTTSGINPSYEQYF.

This chain connects TRBV7-2 to TRBJ2-7; 9 nucleotides match TRBD2. Trimming cost V 6 bases and J 2 bases; bases outside gene matches: 14. The CDR3 consists of 17 residues. Germline assignment: CDR1 SGHTA and CDR2 FQGNSA. CDR3 loop: CASSIREVASGTYEQYF. The CDR3 coding sequence is TGTGCCAGCAGTATCCGGGAGGTAGCTAGCGGGACCTACGAGCAGTACTTC.

The chain employs TRBV9 and TRBJ2-1; 10 positions match TRBD2. This CDR3 region has 16 residues. The germline V gene encodes CDR1 SGDLS and CDR2 YYNGEE. V shed 0 bases, J shed 7 bases, and the junction held 7 bases outside the gene matches. This CDR3 is CASSVEGTSVRNEQFF. Written as DNA, the CDR3 is TGTGCCAGCAGCGTAGAAGGGACTAGCGTCAGGAATGAGCAGTTCTTC.

The V call is TRBV29-1, the J call TRBJ2-3, with 10 bases lining up with TRBD1. V was pared by 5 bases and J by 2 bases, with 4 bases of the junction left unmatched. This CDR3 has 14 amino acids. CDR1 and CDR2 from the germline V gene are SQVTM and ANQGSEA. CDR3 residues: CSVRTGGTTDTQYF. CDR3 DNA sequence: TGCAGCGTTCGGACAGGGGGAACCACAGATACGCAGTATTTT.

The chain couples TRBV9 to TRBJ2-2; 13 bases map to TRBD2. Per the germline V gene, CDR1 is SGDLS and CDR2 is YYNGEE. The V and J ends lost 4 bases and 8 bases, in that order; junction bases with no gene match: 20. The CDR3 runs 20 residues. The CDR3 DNA sequence: TGTGCCAGCAGCCCCAGGGGACTAGCGGGACCCAGACTCAGGCCGGGGGAGCTGTTTTTT. It translates to CASSPRGLAGPRLRPGELFF.

This clone was detected only a few times. This specimen includes other DNA sequences encoding the same CDR3. V is TRBV5-4 and J is TRBJ2-7; 11 bases align to TRBD1. Trimming took 4 bases from V and 5 from J; bases not matched to a gene: 8. The V gene's germline CDR1 is SGHNT and CDR2 YYREEE (reference sequence). The CDR3 consists of 15 residues. CDR3 residues: CASSAPGQGGHEQYF. CDR3 nucleotide sequence: TGTGCCAGCAGCGCGCCGGGACAGGGGGGTCACGAGCAGTACTTC.

This clone was observed a single time. This chain joins TRBV7-3 and TRBJ2-3; D remains unclear. In germline, CDR1 is SGHTA, CDR2 FQGTGA. The CDR3 spans 13 residues. V lost 4 bases and J lost 2, with 7 bases in between. The CDR3 reads CASSSSFTDTQYF. Here the CDR3 DNA reads TGTGCCAGCAGCTCGTCCTTCACAGATACGCAGTATTTT.

The rearrangement links TRBV23-1 to TRBJ1-4; possible D gene TRBD1, 6 bases. TRBV23-1 is identified as an open reading frame with a role that is uncertain. V was clipped by 6 bases and J by 8 bases, with 19 bases between them. The CDR3 is 15 amino acids. CDR3 loop: CASSLWGGQYEKLFF. The CDR3 region has the DNA TGCGCCAGCAGCCTATGGGGCGGACAGTACGAAAAACTGTTTTTT.

J is TRBJ2-1 and V is TRBV6-4; 7 nucleotides agree with TRBD1. The germline V gene encodes CDR1 MRHNA and CDR2 SNTAGT. The V gene end was trimmed by 3 bases and the J gene end by 6 bases; junction bases not matched to a gene: 14. This CDR3 is 17 amino acids long. The CDR3 nucleotides are TGTGCCAGCAGTGAGTCGGGACAGTCTGGGTTTACCAATGAGCAGTTCTTC. This sequence encodes CASSESGQSGFTNEQFF.

The chain employs TRBV19 and TRBJ2-1, with TRBD2 matching 7 bases. The CDR3 length is 14 residues. Germline loops: CDR1 LNHDA, CDR2 SQIVND (reference sequence). V lost 5 bases, J lost 4 bases, and 5 bases stayed unmatched. The CDR3 region has the DNA TGTGCCAGTAGTTACGGGACTACATACAATGAGCAGTTCTTC. It yields the protein CASSYGTTYNEQFF. The entire variable domain, with the rest obtained from reference TRBV19 and TRBJ2-1, is as follows: DGGITQSPKYLFRKEGQNVTLSCEQNLNHDAMYWYRQDPGQGLRLIYYSQIVNDFQKGDIAEGYSVSREKKESFPLTVTSAQKNPTAFYLCASSYGTTYNEQFFGPGTRLTVL.

The chain employs TRBV7-9 and TRBJ1-4, with TRBD1 matching over 12 bases. The CDR3 sequence is 17 residues long. V lost 3 bases to trimming and J lost 8 bases; unmatched junction nucleotides: 10. Germline lookup yields CDR1 SEHNR and CDR2 FQNEAQ (reference sequence). CDR3 coding DNA: TGTGCCAGCAGCTTGGTTGGAGGGACAGGGGGCAGAGAAAAACTGTTTTTT. It translates to CASSLVGGTGGREKLFF.

This chain uses TRBV28 with TRBJ2-5; TRBD2 matches at 9 bases. This CDR3 is built from 16 residues. Losses at the gene ends were 7 bases for V and 4 bases for J; bases not matched to a gene: 13. Per the germline V gene, CDR1 is MDHEN and CDR2 is SYDVKM. The CDR3 DNA sequence: TGTGCCAGCAAAGGGACTGCGGGAGGGAGCAGAGAGACCCAGTACTTC. Its translation: CASKGTAGGSRETQYF. The complete variable domain, with remaining parts taken from reference TRBV28 and TRBJ2-5, reads DVKVTQSSRYLVKRTGEKVFLECVQDMDHENMFWYRQDPGLGLRLIYFSYDVKMKEKGDIPEGYSVSREKKERFSLILESASTNQTSMYLCASKGTAGGSRETQYFGPGTRLLVL.

This clone was observed a few times. This chain links TRBV30 with TRBJ1-4, with D hard to call. This CDR3 is 12 amino acids long. V lost 3 bases to trimming and J lost 4 bases, with 6 bases between them. From germline, CDR1 is GTSNPN and CDR2 SVGIG (reference sequence). In nucleotides, the CDR3 is TGTGCCTGGAGGGGCCGTAATGAAAAACTGTTTTTT. This gives the protein CAWRGRNEKLFF.

The chain links TRBV25-1 to TRBJ1-1, with D hard to call. V lost 3 bases and J lost 3, with 2 bases in between. Germline V gene sequence: CDR1 MGHDK, CDR2 SYGVNS. This CDR3 region has 11 residues. CDR3 residues: CASSDYTEAFF. The CDR3 nucleotides are TGTGCCAGCAGTGACTACACTGAAGCTTTCTTT.

This clone was observed a single time. This chain joins TRBV5-1 and TRBJ2-5; no firm D call. The V gene's germline CDR1 is SGHRS and CDR2 YFSETQ. V lost 4 bases and J 2 bases, leaving 18 bases between the germline ends. The CDR3 totals 16 residues. CDR3 nucleotide sequence: TGCGCCAGCAGCCCGTTGGTGGCAGGCCCTCAAGAGACCCAGTACTTC. Translating gives CASSPLVAGPQETQYF.

CDR3 coding DNA: TGTGCCAGTAGTACAACCATGGGGGGACAGGGTGGTCAGCCCCAGCATTTT. Its protein is CASSTTMGGQGGQPQHF. This chain links TRBV19 with TRBJ1-5; TRBD1 agrees at 9 bases. The CDR3 extends over 17 amino acids. The germline CDR1 and CDR2 sequences are LNHDA and SQIVND (reference sequence). Trimming took 4 bases from V and 6 from J; bases not matched to a gene: 13.

There are a few counts of this clone. The chain employs TRBV14 and TRBJ1-4; TRBD1 matches at 7 bases. Germline assignment: CDR1 SGHDN and CDR2 FVKESK. Trimming at V came to 3 bases and at J to 5 bases, leaving 6 bases not matched to a gene. The CDR3 length is 15 residues. The CDR3 reads CASSQIGTVNEKLFF. The DNA for the CDR3 is TGTGCCAGCAGCCAGATTGGGACAGTCAATGAAAAACTGTTTTTT. Complete variable domain (other parts from reference TRBV14 and TRBJ1-4): EAGVTQFPSHSVIEKGQTVTLRCDPISGHDNLYWYRRVMGKEIKFLLHFVKESKQDESGMPNNRFLAERTGGTYSTLKVQPAELEDSGVYFCASSQIGTVNEKLFFGSGTQLSVL.

V gene TRBV9 combines with J gene TRBJ2-7, with D perhaps TRBD2 (5 bases). Germline values: CDR1 SGDLS, CDR2 YYNGEE. The CDR3 covers 15 residues. V lost 0 bases to trimming and J lost 2 bases, with 12 bases between them. The CDR3, as DNA: TGTGCCAGCAGCGTAGGTTTGGGAGTTGCCTACGAGCAGTACTTC. Its protein is CASSVGLGVAYEQYF.